This entry lists 20 T cell receptor beta chains sequenced from one sample in a study of cytomegalovirus exposure and HLA in healthy donors. The PCR was carried out with 60 Vbeta primers and 13 Jbeta primers. The assay was immunoSEQ multiplex PCR, and TCRdb's table has in-frame clones only and misses some. The sample's table shows around 50,000 clones. What was sequenced was PBMCs. These receptors were taken from a woman between 40 and 55 years old in good health and CMV-seronegative.

This chain connects TRBV27 to TRBJ1-5; D is ambiguous. Germline V gene lookup returns CDR1 MNHEY and CDR2 SMNVEV (reference sequence). The CDR3 contains 13 residues. V lost 5 bases, J lost 5 bases, and 10 bases lay in between. CDR3 in amino acids: CASSPDRDQPQHF. In DNA, the CDR3 is TGTGCCAGCAGTCCGGATCGGGATCAGCCCCAGCATTTT.

This chain links TRBV6-5 with TRBJ1-5, with D tentatively TRBD1 (5 bases). Germline CDR1 is MNHEY and CDR2 is SVGAGI. V gave up 5 bases and J gave up 2 bases, with 13 bases separating them. This CDR3 is 15 amino acids long. CDR3 region: CASSPGGEGNQPQHF. CDR3 coding DNA: TGTGCCAGCAGTCCCGGGGGGGAGGGCAATCAGCCCCAGCATTTT.

V is TRBV5-4 and J is TRBJ1-1, with a possible D match to TRBD1 (6 bases). This CDR3 comprises 16 residues. V shed 4 bases and J shed 1 base, with 17 bases lying between them. From germline, CDR1 is SGHNT and CDR2 YYREEE (reference sequence). The CDR3 region is CASSEGWDTGNTEAFF. CDR3 nucleotides: TGTGCCAGCAGCGAGGGGTGGGACACGGGGAACACTGAAGCTTTCTTT.

This rearrangement joins TRBV5-1 to TRBJ2-7; 9 nucleotides match TRBD1. Trimming cost V 2 bases and J 4 bases; bases outside gene matches: 7. There are 15 residues in the CDR3. CDR1 and CDR2 (germline): SGHRS, YFSETQ. The CDR3 sequence: CASSLIPGQGYEQYF. In nucleotides, the CDR3 is TGCGCCAGCAGCTTAATACCGGGACAGGGTTACGAGCAGTACTTC.

V is TRBV19 and J is TRBJ1-5, with 8 nucleotides matching TRBD1. The V gene's germline CDR1 is LNHDA and CDR2 SQIVND (reference sequence). Unmatched junction bases numbered 1, after V lost 7 bases and J lost 2 bases. The CDR3 is 13 amino acids. The DNA for the CDR3 is TGTGCCAGTATGGGACAGGGCAATCAGCCCCAGCATTTT. Translation gives CASMGQGNQPQHF.

This chain links TRBV28 with TRBJ1-6; D call uncertain. The V and J ends lost 7 bases and 0 bases respectively, with 16 bases between them. Germline values: CDR1 MDHEN, CDR2 SYDVKM. The CDR3 runs to 17 residues. The CDR3, as DNA: TGTGCCAGCATGCGCGATCTCCTCTTCTCCTATAATTCACCCCTCCACTTT. Protein sequence: CASMRDLLFSYNSPLHF.

CDR3 sequence reads: CASSQISGTAYNQPQHF. Written as DNA, the CDR3 is TGTGCCAGCAGCCAAATCTCCGGGACAGCATACAATCAGCCCCAGCATTTT. The rearrangement joins TRBV4-2 to TRBJ1-5, with 7 bases aligning to TRBD1. The CDR3 length is 17 residues. J gave up 3 bases and V 2 bases, and 10 bases lay outside the gene matches. Per the germline V gene, CDR1 is LGHNA and CDR2 is YNFKEQ.

In DNA form, the CDR3 reads TGTGCCACCAGCAGAGATAAGGGGACAAAGTTAGTTTACGAGCAGTACTTC. Its protein product is CATSRDKGTKLVYEQYF. V is TRBV15 and J is TRBJ2-7; D possibly corresponds to TRBD1 (6 bases). CDR1 is LNHNV, CDR2 YYDKDF, per germline (reference sequence). The CDR3 is made up of 17 amino acids. V dropped 0 bases and J dropped 4 bases, with 19 bases sitting between them.

V usage is TRBV5-1 and J usage is TRBJ2-5; TRBD2 matches 14 bases. V lost 4 bases and J lost 4; bases outside the gene matches: 9. The germline V gene encodes CDR1 SGHRS and CDR2 YFSETQ. CDR3 size: 17 residues. The CDR3 region is CASSLGTSGSVRETQYF. CDR3 nucleotides: TGCGCCAGCAGCCTGGGGACTAGCGGGAGTGTACGAGAGACCCAGTACTTC. Combining the CDR3 with reference TRBV5-1 and TRBJ2-5 gives the whole variable domain KAGVTQTPRYLIKTRGQQVTLSCSPISGHRSVSWYQQTPGQGLQFLFEYFSETQRNKGNFPGRFSGRQFSNSRSEMNVSTLELGDSALYLCASSLGTSGSVRETQYFGPGTRLLVL.

The chain combines TRBV11-1 with TRBJ1-4; D gene uncertain. The germline V gene encodes CDR1 SGHAT and CDR2 FQDESV (reference sequence). Trimming shortened V by 5 bases and J by 11 bases, and 18 bases separated the two germline ends. CDR3 length: 14 amino acids. CDR3 protein: CASSLTRRGEKLFF. CDR3 coding DNA: TGTGCCAGCAGCCTCACCCGACGGGGAGAGAAACTGTTTTTT.

The chain employs TRBV4-2 and TRBJ1-2, with D possibly matching TRBD1 (5 bases). The length of the CDR3 is 14 residues. V lost 0 bases and J lost 7, with 12 bases in between. In germline, CDR1 is LGHNA, CDR2 YNFKEQ. DNA for the CDR3: TGTGCCAGCAGCCAAGACGCAGGGTCAGGTGGCTACACCTTC. Translation gives CASSQDAGSGGYTF.

The chain recombines TRBV7-2 with TRBJ2-5, with 7 bases identical to TRBD1. The CDR3 runs 15 residues. With V trimmed by 3 bases and J by 0 bases, 4 bases remained unmatched. CDR1 is SGHTA and CDR2 is FQGNSA in the germline V gene. CDR3 sequence (DNA): TGTGCCAGCAGCTTTTCCGGACAGGACCAAGAGACCCAGTACTTC. Its translation: CASSFSGQDQETQYF.

Details on this clone: The junction departs from germline at one end; a sequencing error may be responsible. The chain couples TRBV9 to TRBJ2-4; perhaps TRBD2 as D (5 bases). CDR1 and CDR2 (germline): SGDLS, YYNGEE. The CDR3 is made up of 9 amino acids. The DNA for the CDR3 is TGTGCCCGCTGGGCGGGTAGTGACTTC. It is translated as CARWAGSDF. The full variable domain, rest sourced from reference TRBV9 and TRBJ2-4, is DSGVTQTPKHLITATGQRVTLRCSPRSGDLSVYWYQQSLDQGLQFLIQYYNGEERAKGNILERFSAQQFPDLHSELNLSSLELGDSALYFCARWAGSDFGAGTRLSVL.

This chain uses TRBV7-8 with TRBJ2-3; 7 nucleotides align to TRBD1. Per the germline V gene, CDR1 is SGHVS and CDR2 is FQNEAQ. V lost 3 bases, J lost 5 bases, and 11 bases stayed unmatched. The CDR3 is made up of 16 amino acids. CDR3 region: CASSFRRDSRVDTQYF. The CDR3 DNA is TGTGCCAGCAGCTTCCGAAGGGACAGTCGGGTAGATACGCAGTATTTT.

The V and J genes are TRBV11-3 and TRBJ1-1, with D possibly being TRBD1 (6 bases). Germline V gene lookup returns CDR1 SGHNT and CDR2 YENEEA. The germline V and J ends were trimmed by 4 bases and 8 bases, with 8 bases remaining between them. There are 11 residues in the CDR3. The CDR3 DNA sequence: TGTGCCAGCAGCTCGGGGACAGAAGCTTTCTTT. This encodes CASSSGTEAFF.

The rearrangement joins TRBV27 to TRBJ2-3, with D possibly TRBD2 on 6 matching bases. The CDR3 length is 15 residues. Germline assignment: CDR1 MNHEY and CDR2 SMNVEV (reference sequence). Trimming took 5 bases from V and 6 from J, leaving 18 bases between them. The CDR3 region is CASSLGQGGGDTQYF. In DNA, the CDR3 is TGTGCCAGCAGTCTTGGCCAGGGAGGTGGGGATACGCAGTATTTT.

The rearrangement joins TRBV5-1 to TRBJ2-2, with 9 positions matching TRBD1. CDR1 and CDR2 (germline): SGHRS, YFSETQ. CDR3 size: 15 residues. J gave up 3 bases and V 9 bases, and 9 bases lay outside the gene matches. DNA for the CDR3: TGCGCCACCCAGACAGGGGGACTTGACACCGGGGAGCTGTTTTTT. This codes for CATQTGGLDTGELFF.

The rearrangement links TRBV19 to TRBJ1-4; 12 nucleotides align to TRBD1. Trimming removed 5 bases from V and 4 bases from J; junction bases left unmatched: 11. Per germline, CDR1 LNHDA and CDR2 SQIVND (reference sequence). The CDR3 length is 18 residues. CDR3 residues: CASSPGTGGLTFNEKLFF. CDR3 sequence (DNA): TGTGCCAGTAGTCCGGGGACAGGGGGCCTTACCTTTAATGAAAAACTGTTTTTT.

The rearrangement links TRBV4-2 to TRBJ2-3, with 7 bases aligning to TRBD1. This CDR3 region has 16 residues. The trim removed 4 bases at V and 2 bases at J, leaving 9 bases unmatched. Germline V lookup: CDR1 LGHNA, CDR2 YNFKEQ. The DNA of the CDR3 is TGTGCCAGCAGCCCTTACTTGGGACAGAACACAGATACGCAGTATTTT. Amino acid sequence: CASSPYLGQNTDTQYF.

The rearrangement joins TRBV19 to TRBJ2-1, with TRBD2 matching 9 bases. The CDR3 runs 12 residues. V was pared by 3 bases and J by 10 bases, with 1 base of the junction left unmatched. Germline V CDR1 and CDR2: LNHDA, SQIVND (reference sequence). The CDR3 loop reads CASSMSGREQFF. Here the CDR3 DNA reads TGTGCCAGTAGTATGAGCGGGAGGGAGCAGTTCTTC.